This T cell receptor beta chain was retrieved from a study of T cell responses to AZD1222 COVID-19 vaccine. Study-wide results and limits: Baseline serostatus was positive in only a handful of AZD1222 recipients.

Trimming shortened V by 4 bases and J by 11 bases, and 17 bases separated the two germline ends. The CDR3 has 13 amino acids. Profiled with immunoSEQ multiplex PCR; TCRdb holds only in-frame clones, not every one. The sample yields tens of thousands of clones, around nine tenths seen once. Worth noting for this clone: The antigen is undetermined.

This specimen consisted of peripheral blood, obtained 28 days after the second AZD1222 dose. The sequence was collected from an adult who received the AZD1222 COVID-19 vaccine. The J gene is TRBJ1-1, the V gene TRBV12-3 or TRBV12-4, with a possible D match to TRBD1 (6 bases). CDR3 DNA sequence: TGTGCCAGCAGTTCATACAGGGCGGGAGGGGCTTTCTTT. This translates into CASSSYRAGGAFF.